These T cell receptor beta chains were read from a single sample in a study of neurological immune-mediated disorders. TCRdb independently ran MiXCR on the 5' RACE reads; one entry per CDR3 protein. Found here are about 77,000 distinct CDR3 sequences, 9.4% of them singletons; the top ten hold approximately 1.5%. The sequenced material came from PBMCs. These receptors came from a man in his fifties or sixties in good health. Each CDR3 is given with its conserved first and last residue.

J: TRBJ2-7; V: TRBV18; CDR3: CASSPQAGQSYEQYF
J: TRBJ1-1; V: TRBV12-3/TRBV12-4; CDR3: CASSLPPNTEAFF
J: TRBJ2-5; V: TRBV7-2; CDR3: CASSLPTEQETQYF
J: TRBJ2-2; V: TRBV5-1; CDR3: CASSTGRDTGELFF
J: TRBJ1-3; V: TRBV12-3/TRBV12-4; CDR3: CASSLSANTGNTIYF
J: TRBJ2-3; V: TRBV5-1; CDR3: CASSLRVSRSFSSTDTQYF
J: TRBJ2-6; V: TRBV28; CDR3: CASSSLGRAGNSGANVLTF
J: TRBJ2-3; V: TRBV20-1; CDR3: CSARTAGESDTQYF
J: TRBJ2-2; V: TRBV10-1; CDR3: CASSEARTGELFF
J: TRBJ2-7; V: TRBV20-1; CDR3: CSERRASLSYEQYF
J: TRBJ2-1; V: TRBV4-3; CDR3: CASSPQWSGGYNEQFF
J: TRBJ1-5; V: TRBV7-9; CDR3: CASSTGGPSNQPQHF